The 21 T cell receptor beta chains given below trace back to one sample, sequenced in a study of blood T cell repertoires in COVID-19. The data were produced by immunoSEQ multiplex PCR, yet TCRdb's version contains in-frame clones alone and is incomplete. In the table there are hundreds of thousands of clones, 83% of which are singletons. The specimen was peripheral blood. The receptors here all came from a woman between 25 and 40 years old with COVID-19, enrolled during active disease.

The CDR3 bases are TGCAGTGCTAGTCTTAGACTAGCGGGAGCCTATGAGCAGTTCTTC. Translating gives CSASLRLAGAYEQFF. V gene TRBV20-1 combines with J gene TRBJ2-1, with 12 bases fitting TRBD2. Germline trimming cut 3 bases from V and 8 bases from J; bases unmatched to any gene: 8. Germline V CDR1 and CDR2: DFQATT, SNEGSKA (reference sequence). This CDR3 is 15 amino acids long.

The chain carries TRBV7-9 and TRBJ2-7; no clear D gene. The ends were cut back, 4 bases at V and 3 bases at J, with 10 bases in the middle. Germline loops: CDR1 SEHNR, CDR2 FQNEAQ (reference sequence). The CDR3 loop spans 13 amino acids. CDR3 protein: CASSSAEDYEQYF. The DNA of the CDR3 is TGTGCCAGCAGCTCTGCCGAGGACTACGAGCAGTACTTC.

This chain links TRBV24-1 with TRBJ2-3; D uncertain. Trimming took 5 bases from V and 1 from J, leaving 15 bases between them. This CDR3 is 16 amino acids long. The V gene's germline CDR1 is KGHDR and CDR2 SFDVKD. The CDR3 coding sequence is TGTGCCACCAGTGGGGCGCCAAATCAAGGCACAGATACGCAGTATTTT. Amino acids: CATSGAPNQGTDTQYF.

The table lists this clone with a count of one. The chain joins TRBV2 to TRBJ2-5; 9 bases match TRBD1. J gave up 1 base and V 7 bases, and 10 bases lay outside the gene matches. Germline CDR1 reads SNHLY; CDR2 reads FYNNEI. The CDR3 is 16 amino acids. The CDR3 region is CASMRVWTGAQETQYF. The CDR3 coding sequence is TGTGCCAGCATGAGGGTCTGGACAGGGGCCCAAGAGACCCAGTACTTC.

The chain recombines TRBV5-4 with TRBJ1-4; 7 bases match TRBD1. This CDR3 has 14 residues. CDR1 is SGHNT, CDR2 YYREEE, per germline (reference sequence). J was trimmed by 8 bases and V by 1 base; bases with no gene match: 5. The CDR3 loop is CASSLPGQTEKLFF. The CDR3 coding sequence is TGTGCCAGCAGCTTGCCGGGACAGACAGAAAAACTGTTTTTT.

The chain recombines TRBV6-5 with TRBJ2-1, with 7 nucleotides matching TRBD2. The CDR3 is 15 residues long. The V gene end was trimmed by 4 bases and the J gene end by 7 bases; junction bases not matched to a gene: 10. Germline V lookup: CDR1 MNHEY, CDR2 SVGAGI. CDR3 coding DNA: TGTGCCAGCAGTTTGGGGGGAGGGAGGCGGAATGAGCAGTTCTTC. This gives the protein CASSLGGGRRNEQFF.

The CDR3 DNA reads TGTGCCAGCAGCCGAACAGGGGGGGAGTATTTT. Amino acid sequence: CASSRTGGEYF. The chain recombines TRBV5-6 with TRBJ2-3, with D possibly being TRBD1 (8 bases). V shed 4 bases and J shed 13 bases, with 13 bases lying between them. Germline loops: CDR1 SGHDT, CDR2 YYEEEE. This CDR3 spans 11 amino acids.

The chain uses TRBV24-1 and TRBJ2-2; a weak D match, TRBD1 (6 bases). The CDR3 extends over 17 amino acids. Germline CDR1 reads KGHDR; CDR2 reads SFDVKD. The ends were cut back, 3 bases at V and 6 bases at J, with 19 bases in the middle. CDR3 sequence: CATSDPLGQSFPGELFF. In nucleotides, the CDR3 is TGTGCCACCAGTGATCCCCTCGGACAGTCATTCCCCGGGGAGCTGTTTTTT.

This chain's CDR3 is CASSKEGGGLAGHEQYF. The CDR3 DNA reads as TGTGCCAGCAGCAAAGAGGGAGGGGGACTAGCGGGCCACGAGCAGTACTTC. The chain employs TRBV21-1 and TRBJ2-7; TRBD2 reflects the table's D call only, with no check against the DNA. TRBV21-1 is reported as a pseudogene. The CDR3 has 17 amino acids.

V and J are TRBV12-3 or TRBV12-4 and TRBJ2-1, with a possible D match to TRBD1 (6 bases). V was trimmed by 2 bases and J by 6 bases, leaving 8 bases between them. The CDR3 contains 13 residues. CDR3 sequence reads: CASSLQGPNEQFF. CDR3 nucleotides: TGTGCCAGCAGTTTACAGGGGCCCAATGAGCAGTTCTTC.

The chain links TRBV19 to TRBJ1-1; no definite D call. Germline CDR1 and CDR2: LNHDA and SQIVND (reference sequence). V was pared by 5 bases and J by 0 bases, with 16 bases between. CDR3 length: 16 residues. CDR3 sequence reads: CASSPFSVEMNTEAFF. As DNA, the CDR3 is TGTGCCAGTAGTCCATTTTCGGTGGAGATGAACACTGAAGCTTTCTTT.

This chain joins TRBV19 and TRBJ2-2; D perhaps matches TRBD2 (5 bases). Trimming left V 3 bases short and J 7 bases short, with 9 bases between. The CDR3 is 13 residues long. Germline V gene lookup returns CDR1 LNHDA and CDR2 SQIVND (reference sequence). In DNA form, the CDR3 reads TGTGCCAGTAGTATTTTAGAGGGCGGGGAGCTGTTTTTT. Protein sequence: CASSILEGGELFF. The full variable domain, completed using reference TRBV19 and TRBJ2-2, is DGGITQSPKYLFRKEGQNVTLSCEQNLNHDAMYWYRQDPGQGLRLIYYSQIVNDFQKGDIAEGYSVSREKKESFPLTVTSAQKNPTAFYLCASSILEGGELFFGEGSRLTVL.

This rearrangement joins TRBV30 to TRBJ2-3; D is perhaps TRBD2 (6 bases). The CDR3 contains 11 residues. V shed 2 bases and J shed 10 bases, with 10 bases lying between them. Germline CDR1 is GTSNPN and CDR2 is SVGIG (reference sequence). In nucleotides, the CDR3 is TGTGCCTGGAGTCCGGGGGATGCGCAGTATTTT. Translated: CAWSPGDAQYF.

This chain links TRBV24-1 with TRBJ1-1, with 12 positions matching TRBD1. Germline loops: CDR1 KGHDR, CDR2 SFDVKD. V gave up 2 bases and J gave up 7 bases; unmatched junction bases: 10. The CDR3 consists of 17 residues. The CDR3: CATSDSAGTGGSFEAFF. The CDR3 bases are TGTGCCACCAGTGATTCTGCCGGGACAGGGGGCTCCTTTGAAGCTTTCTTT.

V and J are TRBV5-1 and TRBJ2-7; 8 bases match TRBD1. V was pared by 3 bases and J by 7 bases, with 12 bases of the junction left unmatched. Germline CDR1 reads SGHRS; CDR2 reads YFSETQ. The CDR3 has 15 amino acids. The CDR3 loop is CASSSGQVLGGEQYF. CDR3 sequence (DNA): TGCGCCAGCAGCTCGGGACAGGTCCTTGGAGGGGAGCAGTACTTC.

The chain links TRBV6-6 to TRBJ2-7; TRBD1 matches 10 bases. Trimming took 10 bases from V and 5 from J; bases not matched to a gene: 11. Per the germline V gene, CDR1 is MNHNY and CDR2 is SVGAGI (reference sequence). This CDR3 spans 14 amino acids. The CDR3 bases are TGTGCCACCAAAGGGGACAGGGGAGTCAACGAGCAGTACTTC. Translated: CATKGDRGVNEQYF.

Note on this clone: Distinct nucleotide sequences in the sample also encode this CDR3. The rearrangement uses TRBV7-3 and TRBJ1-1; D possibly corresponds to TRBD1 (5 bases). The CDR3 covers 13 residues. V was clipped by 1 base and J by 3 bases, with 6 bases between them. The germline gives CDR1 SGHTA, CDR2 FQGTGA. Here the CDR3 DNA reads TGTGCCAGCAGCTTAAGCAGGGACACTGAAGCTTTCTTT. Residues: CASSLSRDTEAFF.

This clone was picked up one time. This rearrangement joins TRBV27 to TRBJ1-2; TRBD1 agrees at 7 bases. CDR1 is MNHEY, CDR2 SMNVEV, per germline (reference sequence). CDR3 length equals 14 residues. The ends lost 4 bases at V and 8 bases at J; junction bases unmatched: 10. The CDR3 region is CASSYGQDGEGYTF. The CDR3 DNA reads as TGTGCCAGCAGTTATGGACAGGACGGTGAGGGCTACACCTTC.

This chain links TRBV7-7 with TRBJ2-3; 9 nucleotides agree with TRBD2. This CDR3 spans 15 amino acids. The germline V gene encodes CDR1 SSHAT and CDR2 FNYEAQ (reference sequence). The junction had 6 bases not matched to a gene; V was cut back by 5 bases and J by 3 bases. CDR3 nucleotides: TGTGCCAGCAGCGCCAGCGGGAGGAGTACAGATACGCAGTATTTT. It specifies CASSASGRSTDTQYF.

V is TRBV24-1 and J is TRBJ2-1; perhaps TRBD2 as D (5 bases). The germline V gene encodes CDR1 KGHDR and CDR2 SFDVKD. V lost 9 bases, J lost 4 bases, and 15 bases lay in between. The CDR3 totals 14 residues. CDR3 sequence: CATQPDFAYNEQFF. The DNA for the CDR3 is TGTGCCACCCAGCCGGACTTTGCTTACAATGAGCAGTTCTTC.

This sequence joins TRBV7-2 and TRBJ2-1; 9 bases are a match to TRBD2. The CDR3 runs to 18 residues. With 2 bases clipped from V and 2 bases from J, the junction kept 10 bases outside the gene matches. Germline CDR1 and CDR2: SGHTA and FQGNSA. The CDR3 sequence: CASSLSQGGGRAYNEQFF. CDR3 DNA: TGTGCCAGCAGCTTATCCCAGGGGGGCGGGAGGGCCTACAATGAGCAGTTCTTC.